These 6 T cell receptor beta chains share one sample of origin, sequenced in a study of cytotoxic CD8 clonotypes in ibrutinib-treated CLL. Sequenced by immunoSEQ multiplex PCR; TCRdb stores in-frame clones only, minus some. The table lists 200,000 to 250,000 clones, over 65% of them singletons, with roughly 5.8% in the top ten. Sequences were derived from PBMCs, sampled after 12 months of ibrutinib treatment. The origin of the receptors is a human donor with chronic lymphocytic leukemia.

The rearrangement joins TRBV4-1 to TRBJ1-5, with 7 bases identical to TRBD1. With 1 base clipped from V and 6 bases from J, the junction kept 9 bases outside the gene matches. From germline, CDR1 is MGHRA and CDR2 YSYEKL. The CDR3 spans 16 residues. As DNA, the CDR3 is TGCGCCAGCAGCCAAGGACCCATCAGGGGGGTTCAGCCCCAGCATTTT. This encodes CASSQGPIRGVQPQHF.

The chain has TRBV5-6 and TRBJ2-7; tentative D call: TRBD2 (5 bases). The CDR3 has 15 residues. From germline, CDR1 is SGHDT and CDR2 YYEEEE. The V gene lost 1 base and the J gene lost 0 bases, with 11 bases spanning the gap. This CDR3 is CASSLSLRVSYEQYF. DNA for the CDR3: TGTGCCAGCAGCTTGTCACTGCGGGTCTCCTACGAGCAGTACTTC.

In its sample, this clone was seen many times. This chain connects TRBV5-4 to TRBJ1-3; 8 bases are shared with TRBD1. Germline V gene data show CDR1 as SGHNT and CDR2 as YYREEE (reference sequence). CDR3 size: 16 residues. V lost 4 bases to trimming and J lost 4 bases; unmatched junction nucleotides: 10. This CDR3 reads CASSPGQGLPGNTIYF. CDR3 nucleotide sequence: TGTGCCAGCAGCCCCGGACAGGGACTCCCAGGAAACACCATATATTTT.

This chain connects TRBV27 to TRBJ1-4; 7 positions match TRBD1. Germline V gene lookup returns CDR1 MNHEY and CDR2 SMNVEV (reference sequence). CDR3 length: 14 residues. Trimming cost V 4 bases and J 7 bases; bases outside gene matches: 6. CDR3 DNA: TGTGCCAGCAGTTCCACAGGGGTGGGTGAAAAACTGTTTTTT. Protein: CASSSTGVGEKLFF.

The CDR3 DNA follows: TGTGCCAGCAGTTACTCGTGGGTCACAGATACGCAGTATTTT. It translates to CASSYSWVTDTQYF. J is TRBJ2-3 and V is TRBV6-5; D is unclear. Trimming left V 0 bases short and J 2 bases short, with 6 bases between. Germline V gene lookup returns CDR1 MNHEY and CDR2 SVGAGI. This CDR3 has 14 amino acids.

In nucleotides, the CDR3 is TGTGCCAGCAGCGGGGGCCTGAATGAAAAACTGTTTTTT. The encoded protein is CASSGGLNEKLFF. V usage is TRBV5-8 and J usage is TRBJ1-4, with D possibly TRBD1 on 6 matching bases. In germline, CDR1 is SGHTS, CDR2 YDEGEE. The CDR3 runs 13 residues. V was pared by 4 bases and J by 5 bases, with 9 bases between.